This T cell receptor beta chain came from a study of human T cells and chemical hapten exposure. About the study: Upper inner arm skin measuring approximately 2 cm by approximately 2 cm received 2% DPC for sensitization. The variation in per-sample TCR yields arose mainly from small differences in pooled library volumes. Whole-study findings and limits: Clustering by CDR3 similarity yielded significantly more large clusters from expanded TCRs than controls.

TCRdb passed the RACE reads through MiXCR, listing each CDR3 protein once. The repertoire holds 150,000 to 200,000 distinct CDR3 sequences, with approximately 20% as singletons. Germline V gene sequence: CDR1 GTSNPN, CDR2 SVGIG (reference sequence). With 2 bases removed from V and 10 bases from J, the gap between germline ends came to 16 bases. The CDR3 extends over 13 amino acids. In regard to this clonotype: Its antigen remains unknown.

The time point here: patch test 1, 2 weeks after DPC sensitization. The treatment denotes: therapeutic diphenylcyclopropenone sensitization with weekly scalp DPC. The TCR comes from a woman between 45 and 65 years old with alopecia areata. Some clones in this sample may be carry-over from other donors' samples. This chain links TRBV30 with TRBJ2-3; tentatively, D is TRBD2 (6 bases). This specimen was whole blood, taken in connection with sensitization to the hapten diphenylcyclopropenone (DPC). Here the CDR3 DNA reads TGTGCCTGGAGTTTTGAATCGGGCGGGGCGCAGTATTTT. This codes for CAWSFESGGAQYF.